This T cell receptor beta chain was identified in a study of cytomegalovirus exposure and HLA in healthy donors. The PCR made use of 60 Vbeta and 13 Jbeta primers. Authors' analysis steps: Some 9.9 million of tens of millions of unique TCR beta chains were shared, per a later count. Some clones are missing from TCRdb's copy, which holds only in-frame ones; the method was immunoSEQ multiplex PCR. V, J and clone size derive from that table, while D and trimming were established from the DNA sequence. This sample carries 60,000 to 90,000 clones, about 71% of them seen once, and the ten largest clones take 9.7%. As to this clone: Its antigen is as yet unknown.

Study findings and constraints: Researchers reported in a later analysis that common viral pathogens appeared linked to several top clusters.

This cohort consisted of healthy bone marrow donors. This sequence was found in a woman in her 50s in good health and CMV-seropositive. What was sequenced was PBMCs.

In DNA, the CDR3 is TGTGCCAGCAGTTCTGGGACAGGGAACACTGAAGCTTTCTTT. It translates to CASSSGTGNTEAFF. The chain recombines TRBV6-5 with TRBJ1-1, with 8 bases fitting TRBD1. The length of the CDR3 is 14 residues. J lost 1 base, V lost 4 bases, and 2 bases had no gene match. Per germline, CDR1 MNHEY and CDR2 SVGAGI.